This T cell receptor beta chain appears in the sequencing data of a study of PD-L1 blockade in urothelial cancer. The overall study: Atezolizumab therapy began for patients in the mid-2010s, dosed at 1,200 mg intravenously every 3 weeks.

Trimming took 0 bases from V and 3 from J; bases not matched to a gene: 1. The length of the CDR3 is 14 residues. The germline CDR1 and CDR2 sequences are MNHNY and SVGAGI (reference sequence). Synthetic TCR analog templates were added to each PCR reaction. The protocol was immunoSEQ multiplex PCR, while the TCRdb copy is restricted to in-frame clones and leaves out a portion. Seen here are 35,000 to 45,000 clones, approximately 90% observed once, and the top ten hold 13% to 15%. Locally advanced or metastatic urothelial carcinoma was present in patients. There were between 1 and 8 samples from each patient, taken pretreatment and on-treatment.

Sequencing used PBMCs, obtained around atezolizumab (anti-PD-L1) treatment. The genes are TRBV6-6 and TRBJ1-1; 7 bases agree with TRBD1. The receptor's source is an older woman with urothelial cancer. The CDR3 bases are TGTGCCAGCAGTTACTCGGGACAGTACACTGAAGCTTTCTTT. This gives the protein CASSYSGQYTEAFF.